This TCR beta chain was obtained from a study of blood T cell repertoires in COVID-19. The CDR3 has 16 residues. Germline-derived CDR1 and CDR2 are SGHVS and FQNEAQ. Trimming removed 5 bases at V and 0 bases at J, with 15 bases between. TCRdb's table, derived via immunoSEQ multiplex PCR, lists solely in-frame clones and lacks some. This sample has over 50,000 clones, with about 91% found just once. The source is a man aged 50-59 years with active COVID-19. V is TRBV7-8 and J is TRBJ2-3, with D possibly being TRBD2 (5 bases). Sequenced input: peripheral blood. The CDR3 is CASSLRSAASTDTQYF. CDR3 DNA sequence: TGTGCCAGCAGCCTCCGATCAGCGGCAAGCACAGATACGCAGTATTTT. The full variable domain, in which reference TRBV7-8 and TRBJ2-3 provide the parts outside the CDR3, is GAGVSQSPRYKVAKRGQDVALRCDPISGHVSLFWYQQALGQGPEFLTYFQNEAQLDKSGLPSDRFFAERPEGSVSTLKIQRTQQEDSAVYLCASSLRSAASTDTQYFGPGTRLTVL.